A single sample is the source of the 13 T cell receptor beta chains below, sequenced in a study of technical replicates of blood from several donors. Sequencing used immunoSEQ multiplex PCR; TCRdb keeps in-frame clones, though not all of them. The data hold about 88,000 clones, with roughly 94% observed a single time. The sample was T cells isolated from PBMCs. The source is a human donor in good health.

The J gene is TRBJ2-7, the V gene TRBV7-6; D is unresolved. Germline CDR1 and CDR2: SGHVS and FNYEAQ. The CDR3 loop spans 13 amino acids. V lost 5 bases, J lost 1 base, and 9 bases lay in between. This CDR3 reads CASSPGASYEQYF. The CDR3 DNA reads TGTGCCAGCAGCCCGGGTGCGTCCTACGAGCAGTACTTC.

V gene TRBV9 combines with J gene TRBJ1-1; 8 nucleotides agree with TRBD1. The junction had 12 bases not matched to a gene; V was cut back by 4 bases and J by 4 bases. Germline V gene sequence: CDR1 SGDLS, CDR2 YYNGEE. The CDR3 runs 16 residues. The CDR3 protein is CASSSQTGEGVTEAFF. CDR3 DNA: TGTGCCAGCAGCTCTCAGACAGGGGAGGGGGTCACTGAAGCTTTCTTT.

The V call is TRBV10-3, the J call TRBJ1-4; tentatively, D is TRBD1 (5 bases). Germline loops: CDR1 ENHRY, CDR2 SYGVKD. The CDR3 consists of 13 residues. Trimming stripped 5 bases from V and 8 bases from J, with 12 bases between. CDR3 loop: CAISTGLEEKLFF. As DNA, the CDR3 is TGTGCCATCAGTACAGGCCTTGAGGAAAAACTGTTTTTT.

The chain joins TRBV6-6 to TRBJ2-7; 7 positions agree with TRBD1. The CDR3 consists of 14 residues. The V segment lost 2 bases and the J segment 7 bases; nucleotides outside the gene matches: 8. Germline V gene lookup returns CDR1 MNHNY and CDR2 SVGAGI (reference sequence). For the CDR3, the DNA is TGTGCCAGCAGTTACACAGGGGATTACTATGAGCAGTACTTC. It translates to CASSYTGDYYEQYF.

The chain links TRBV7-8 to TRBJ1-2; TRBD1 matches 10 bases. This CDR3 spans 16 amino acids. The ends lost 3 bases at V and 1 base at J; junction bases unmatched: 5. Germline assignment: CDR1 SGHVS and CDR2 FQNEAQ. Written as DNA, the CDR3 is TGTGCCAGCAGCTTTTGGACAGGGGGTGATAACTATGGCTACACCTTC. Amino acids: CASSFWTGGDNYGYTF.

The J gene is TRBJ1-1, the V gene TRBV7-2; D gene uncertain. The germline V gene has CDR1 SGHTA and CDR2 FQGNSA. Between the trimmed V and J ends, which lost 3 bases and 4 bases, there was a span of 6 bases. This CDR3 comprises 12 residues. CDR3 nucleotides: TGTGCCAGCAGCTTCTTGAGCACTGAAGCTTTCTTT. Translating it yields CASSFLSTEAFF.

The V call is TRBV9, the J call TRBJ2-1; 7 nucleotides match TRBD1. The CDR3 totals 17 residues. V was pared by 2 bases and J by 0 bases, with 8 bases of the junction left unmatched. Germline CDR1 SGDLS, CDR2 YYNGEE. The CDR3 DNA is TGTGCCAGCAGCGTCTCACTACGGGACAGCTCCTACAATGAGCAGTTCTTC. The encoded protein is CASSVSLRDSSYNEQFF.

The chain combines TRBV9 with TRBJ1-1, with no clear D. The CDR3 covers 14 residues. The V end was cut by 4 bases, the J end by 4 bases, with 14 bases between. The germline CDR1 and CDR2 sequences are SGDLS and YYNGEE. The CDR3 DNA reads as TGTGCCAGCAGCCATGGAGAGTTTGGCACTGAAGCTTTCTTT. Protein: CASSHGEFGTEAFF. The complete variable domain, with remaining parts taken from reference TRBV9 and TRBJ1-1, reads DSGVTQTPKHLITATGQRVTLRCSPRSGDLSVYWYQQSLDQGLQFLIQYYNGEERAKGNILERFSAQQFPDLHSELNLSSLELGDSALYFCASSHGEFGTEAFFGQGTRLTVV.

This clone was found once. V and J are TRBV4-3 and TRBJ2-7; D might be TRBD1 (5 bases). The germline V gene encodes CDR1 LGHNA and CDR2 YSLEER. The CDR3 consists of 15 residues. V shed 1 base and J shed 2 bases, with 12 bases lying between them. CDR3: CASSQVARGAYEQYF. The DNA of the CDR3 is TGCGCCAGCAGCCAAGTAGCAAGGGGCGCCTACGAGCAGTACTTC.

The J gene is TRBJ2-7, the V gene TRBV4-2, with TRBD2 matching 12 bases. With V trimmed by 1 base and J by 5 bases, 3 bases remained unmatched. The CDR3 length is 15 residues. Per germline, CDR1 LGHNA and CDR2 YNFKEQ. In DNA form, the CDR3 reads TGTGCCAGCAGCCAAGTTACTAGCGGGAGGAACGAGCAGTACTTC. Translation gives CASSQVTSGRNEQYF.

The chain carries TRBV2 and TRBJ2-2; 11 bases align to TRBD2. V gave up 4 bases and J gave up 2 bases; unmatched junction bases: 3. The germline V gene has CDR1 SNHLY and CDR2 FYNNEI. The CDR3 loop spans 16 amino acids. The CDR3 DNA is TGTGCCAGCAGTGCTAGCGGGAGGTTAAACACCGGGGAGCTGTTTTTT. Its protein product is CASSASGRLNTGELFF.

The chain couples TRBV6-5 to TRBJ2-4; D unclear. Looked up from germline, CDR1 is MNHEY and CDR2 is SVGAGI. The germline V and J ends were trimmed by 0 bases and 2 bases, with 8 bases remaining between them. This CDR3 region has 15 residues. The CDR3 nucleotides read TGTGCCAGCAGTTACTCTAGCAATACCAAAAACATTCAGTACTTC. Amino acids: CASSYSSNTKNIQYF.

The chain is built from TRBV13 and TRBJ2-2; 8 positions agree with TRBD2. The germline gives CDR1 PRHDT, CDR2 FYEKMQ (reference sequence). The CDR3 length is 15 residues. V lost 3 bases to trimming and J lost 5 bases; unmatched junction nucleotides: 5. Here the CDR3 reads CASSLGTGGTGELFF. CDR3 in DNA: TGTGCCAGCAGCTTGGGGACGGGGGGGACCGGGGAGCTGTTTTTT.